The rows below give T cell receptor beta chains drawn from one sample of a study of blood T cell repertoires in COVID-19. TCRdb's copy holds only in-frame clones and misses some; the assay was immunoSEQ multiplex PCR. This sample has around 87,000 clones, with approximately 77% found just once. The sample consisted of peripheral blood. These TCRs come from a woman of 80 years or more with acute or convalescent COVID-19. CDR3s include the opening cysteine and the closing phenylalanine or tryptophan. Each record gives: D gene, J gene, V gene, clone size, CDR3 DNA, CDR3 protein. The D gene is left open where the match is weak. Clone size is not always given. Where it is, it says once, few, many or a class for expanded clones.

TRBD1,TRBJ2-6,TRBV14,once,TGTGCCAGCAGCCAGCGACAGGGTTTGGCTGGGGCCAACGTCCTGACTTTC,CASSQRQGLAGANVLTF
TRBD1,TRBJ2-7,TRBV24-1,few,TGTGCCACCAGTGATGGGACAGTAACCTACGAGCAGTACTTC,CATSDGTVTYEQYF
NA,TRBJ1-2,TRBV9,NA,TGTGCCAGCAGCGTAGAGAACGGTCGATATGGCTACACCTTC,CASSVENGRYGYTF
NA,TRBJ1-1,TRBV5-1,many,TGCGCCAGCAGCAATGAGATTTTCGGGGGGCAGACTGAAGCTTTCTTT,CASSNEIFGGQTEAFF
NA,TRBJ1-4,TRBV7-9,NA,TGTGCCAGCAGCTTAAGGGAGGAGGATGAAAAACTGTTTTTT,CASSLREEDEKLFF
NA,TRBJ1-4,TRBV19,NA,TGTGCCAGTAGTCCCCGGGATGCAGAAAAACTGTTTTTT,CASSPRDAEKLFF
NA,TRBJ2-7,TRBV15,few,TGTGCCACCAGCAGAGATCTAGGAGGGGTCTACGAGCAGTACTTC,CATSRDLGGVYEQYF
NA,TRBJ2-1,TRBV10-2,NA,TGCGCCAGCAGTGACATACTAGGTCCTACCTACAATGAGCAGTTCTTC,CASSDILGPTYNEQFF
NA,TRBJ1-2,TRBV7-9,NA,TGTGCCAGCAGCTTAGGCCAGGGGAACTATGGCTACACCTTC,CASSLGQGNYGYTF
NA,TRBJ1-4,TRBV19,NA,TGTGCCAGTAGTACGAACAGCGGGGAAAAACTGTTTTTT,CASSTNSGEKLFF
TRBD2,TRBJ2-7,TRBV5-4,once,TGTGCCAGCAGCTTGGCGATTAGCGGGAGAATCTACGAGCAGTACTTC,CASSLAISGRIYEQYF
NA,TRBJ1-2,TRBV12-3/TRBV12-4,NA,TGTGCCAGCAGTATATCTTTGGCCTATGGCTACACCTTC,CASSISLAYGYTF
NA,TRBJ1-6,TRBV6-5,NA,TGTGCCAGCAGATCCCGGGGGAATTCACCCCTCCACTTT,CASRSRGNSPLHF
TRBD1,TRBJ2-5,TRBV7-9,NA,TGTGCCAGCAGCTTAGAAGGACAGGGGCAAGAGACCCAGTACTTC,CASSLEGQGQETQYF
TRBD1,TRBJ1-1,TRBV18,NA,TGTGCCAGCTCACCACCCACAGGGGGCTATGAAGCTTTCTTT,CASSPPTGGYEAFF
NA,TRBJ2-1,TRBV19,NA,TGTGCCAGTAGTATAAGGGGCCCTTCCGATGAGCAGTTCTTC,CASSIRGPSDEQFF
NA,TRBJ2-2,TRBV19,NA,TGTGCCAGTAGTACGACACTGACCGGGGAGCTGTTTTTT,CASSTTLTGELFF
NA,TRBJ1-4,TRBV19,NA,TGTGCCAGTAGTATGGGGACTGGAAGGAATGAAAAACTGTTTTTT,CASSMGTGRNEKLFF
TRBD1,TRBJ2-1,TRBV4-1,many,TGCGCCAGCAGCCGCATCAGCGGCGGACAGGACAGCGCTGCTTCCTACAATGAGCAGTTCTTC,CASSRISGGQDSAASYNEQFF
NA,TRBJ2-1,TRBV11-2,NA,TGTGCCAGCAGCTCCTCCGGGGACACTCAGTTCTTC,CASSSSGDTQFF
NA,TRBJ1-2,TRBV7-8,few,TGTGCCAGCAGCTTAATGGAGGGGGGGGGCGGAGGCTACACCTTC,CASSLMEGGGGGYTF
NA,TRBJ1-5,TRBV28,NA,TGTGCCAGCATCAACTTTAGGGGTGGCAATCAGCCCCAGCATTTT,CASINFRGGNQPQHF
NA,TRBJ1-1,TRBV5-8,NA,TGTGCCACCCTGAACAGGGTCGGCACTGAAGCTTTCTTT,CATLNRVGTEAFF
TRBD2,TRBJ2-1,TRBV27,NA,TGTGCCAGCAGTTCCGGACTAGCGGCAGGGAATGAGCAGTTCTTC,CASSSGLAAGNEQFF
NA,TRBJ2-3,TRBV30,NA,TGTGCCTGGAGCACAGAGACAGATACGCAGTATTTT,CAWSTETDTQYF
NA,TRBJ1-6,TRBV27,NA,TGTGCCAGCAGTTTAGGGCTTGGGAGGAGCTCCTATAATTCACCCCTCCACTTT,CASSLGLGRSSYNSPLHF
NA,TRBJ1-5,TRBV7-9,NA,TGTGCCAGCAGCCGAGACTGGAATCAGCCCCAGCATTTT,CASSRDWNQPQHF
TRBD2,TRBJ2-7,TRBV5-6,NA,TGTGCCAGCAGCTTCGGGGGACTAGGCGAGCAGTACTTC,CASSFGGLGEQYF
NA,TRBJ2-1,TRBV7-2,NA,TGTGCCAGCAGCTACCGTACAGAGAACAATGAGCAGTTCTTC,CASSYRTENNEQFF
NA,TRBJ2-3,TRBV27,few,TGTGCCAGCAGTTCCGGGTACGTCCGCACAGATACGCAGTATTTT,CASSSGYVRTDTQYF
NA,TRBJ1-2,TRBV27,few,TGTGCCAGCAGTTGGGGGGGTGGCTACACCTTC,CASSWGGGYTF
NA,TRBJ2-2,TRBV18,NA,TGTGCCAGCTCACCCCCAGGGACGAACACCGGGGAGCTGTTTTTT,CASSPPGTNTGELFF
NA,TRBJ2-3,TRBV6-6,NA,TGTGCCAGCAGTTACTCGCATCGGTCGGATACGCAGTATTTT,CASSYSHRSDTQYF
NA,TRBJ1-1,TRBV28,NA,TGTGCCAGCAGTTCCGCAGGGGCTAACACTGAAGCTTTCTTT,CASSSAGANTEAFF
TRBD2,TRBJ2-3,TRBV6-6,NA,TGTGCCAGCAGCCAGGGACTAGCGGGGGGTGAAGATACGCAGTATTTT,CASSQGLAGGEDTQYF
NA,TRBJ1-2,TRBV7-9,NA,TGTGCCAGCAGCCTTTCGCGGTATGGCTACACCTTC,CASSLSRYGYTF
TRBD1,TRBJ2-3,TRBV5-6,NA,TGTGCCAGCAGCTTGCCCGGACAGGGGCAAGATACGCAGTATTTT,CASSLPGQGQDTQYF
NA,TRBJ2-3,TRBV9,NA,TGTGCCAGCAGCGTAGTGCCAGGGATTCCAGATACGCAGTATTTT,CASSVVPGIPDTQYF
NA,TRBJ1-2,TRBV30,NA,TGTGCCTGGGCGAACGTGCGGGCTGGCTACACCTTC,CAWANVRAGYTF
NA,TRBJ1-2,TRBV25-1,NA,TGTGCCAGCAGTGACGCAGGGGCCCTCTATGGCTACACCTTC,CASSDAGALYGYTF